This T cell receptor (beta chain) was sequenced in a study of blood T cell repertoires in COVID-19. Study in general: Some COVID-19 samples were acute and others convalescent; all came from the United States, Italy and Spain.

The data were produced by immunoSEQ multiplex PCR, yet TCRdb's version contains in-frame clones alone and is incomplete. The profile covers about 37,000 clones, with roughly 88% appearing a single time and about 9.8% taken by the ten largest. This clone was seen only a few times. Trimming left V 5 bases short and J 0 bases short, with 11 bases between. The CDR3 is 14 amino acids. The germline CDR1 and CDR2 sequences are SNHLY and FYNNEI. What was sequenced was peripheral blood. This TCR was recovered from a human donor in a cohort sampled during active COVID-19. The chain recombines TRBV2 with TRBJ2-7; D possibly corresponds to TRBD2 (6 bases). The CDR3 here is CASSRDLSSYEQYF. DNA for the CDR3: TGTGCCAGCAGTCGGGACTTGAGCTCCTACGAGCAGTACTTC.